Described below is a single T cell receptor beta chain sequence and its context. No antigen is known for it. Per the germline V gene, CDR1 is MDHEN and CDR2 is SYDVKM. The J segment lost 5 bases and the V segment lost 5 bases, leaving 7 bases of the junction unmatched. The CDR3 is 15 amino acids. These data are taken from a study of T cell responses to AZD1222 COVID-19 vaccine. Findings and limits, study-wide: Epitopes outside B.1.351 and B.1.1.7 mutated regions reportedly drew nearly half of spike TCRs. At baseline, seropositivity was found in only a handful of AZD1222 recipients. Distributed over spike, vaccine-associated CD4 TCRs predominated at 160-218 and 743-854.

Pooled samples include second doses given at about 4 or 12 weeks. Clones were sequenced by immunoSEQ multiplex PCR, and TCRdb holds only the in-frame ones, with some missing. The sample includes around 200,000 clones, around 94% seen only once; the top ten take about 1.5%. V is TRBV28 and J is TRBJ2-4, with 9 bases fitting TRBD1. The TCR sequence derives from an adult who received the AZD1222 COVID-19 vaccine. Sequenced material: peripheral blood, taken 28 days after the second AZD1222 dose. The CDR3 reads CASSLPGQGQNIQYF. The CDR3 DNA reads as TGTGCCAGCAGTCTCCCGGGACAGGGCCAAAACATTCAGTACTTC.